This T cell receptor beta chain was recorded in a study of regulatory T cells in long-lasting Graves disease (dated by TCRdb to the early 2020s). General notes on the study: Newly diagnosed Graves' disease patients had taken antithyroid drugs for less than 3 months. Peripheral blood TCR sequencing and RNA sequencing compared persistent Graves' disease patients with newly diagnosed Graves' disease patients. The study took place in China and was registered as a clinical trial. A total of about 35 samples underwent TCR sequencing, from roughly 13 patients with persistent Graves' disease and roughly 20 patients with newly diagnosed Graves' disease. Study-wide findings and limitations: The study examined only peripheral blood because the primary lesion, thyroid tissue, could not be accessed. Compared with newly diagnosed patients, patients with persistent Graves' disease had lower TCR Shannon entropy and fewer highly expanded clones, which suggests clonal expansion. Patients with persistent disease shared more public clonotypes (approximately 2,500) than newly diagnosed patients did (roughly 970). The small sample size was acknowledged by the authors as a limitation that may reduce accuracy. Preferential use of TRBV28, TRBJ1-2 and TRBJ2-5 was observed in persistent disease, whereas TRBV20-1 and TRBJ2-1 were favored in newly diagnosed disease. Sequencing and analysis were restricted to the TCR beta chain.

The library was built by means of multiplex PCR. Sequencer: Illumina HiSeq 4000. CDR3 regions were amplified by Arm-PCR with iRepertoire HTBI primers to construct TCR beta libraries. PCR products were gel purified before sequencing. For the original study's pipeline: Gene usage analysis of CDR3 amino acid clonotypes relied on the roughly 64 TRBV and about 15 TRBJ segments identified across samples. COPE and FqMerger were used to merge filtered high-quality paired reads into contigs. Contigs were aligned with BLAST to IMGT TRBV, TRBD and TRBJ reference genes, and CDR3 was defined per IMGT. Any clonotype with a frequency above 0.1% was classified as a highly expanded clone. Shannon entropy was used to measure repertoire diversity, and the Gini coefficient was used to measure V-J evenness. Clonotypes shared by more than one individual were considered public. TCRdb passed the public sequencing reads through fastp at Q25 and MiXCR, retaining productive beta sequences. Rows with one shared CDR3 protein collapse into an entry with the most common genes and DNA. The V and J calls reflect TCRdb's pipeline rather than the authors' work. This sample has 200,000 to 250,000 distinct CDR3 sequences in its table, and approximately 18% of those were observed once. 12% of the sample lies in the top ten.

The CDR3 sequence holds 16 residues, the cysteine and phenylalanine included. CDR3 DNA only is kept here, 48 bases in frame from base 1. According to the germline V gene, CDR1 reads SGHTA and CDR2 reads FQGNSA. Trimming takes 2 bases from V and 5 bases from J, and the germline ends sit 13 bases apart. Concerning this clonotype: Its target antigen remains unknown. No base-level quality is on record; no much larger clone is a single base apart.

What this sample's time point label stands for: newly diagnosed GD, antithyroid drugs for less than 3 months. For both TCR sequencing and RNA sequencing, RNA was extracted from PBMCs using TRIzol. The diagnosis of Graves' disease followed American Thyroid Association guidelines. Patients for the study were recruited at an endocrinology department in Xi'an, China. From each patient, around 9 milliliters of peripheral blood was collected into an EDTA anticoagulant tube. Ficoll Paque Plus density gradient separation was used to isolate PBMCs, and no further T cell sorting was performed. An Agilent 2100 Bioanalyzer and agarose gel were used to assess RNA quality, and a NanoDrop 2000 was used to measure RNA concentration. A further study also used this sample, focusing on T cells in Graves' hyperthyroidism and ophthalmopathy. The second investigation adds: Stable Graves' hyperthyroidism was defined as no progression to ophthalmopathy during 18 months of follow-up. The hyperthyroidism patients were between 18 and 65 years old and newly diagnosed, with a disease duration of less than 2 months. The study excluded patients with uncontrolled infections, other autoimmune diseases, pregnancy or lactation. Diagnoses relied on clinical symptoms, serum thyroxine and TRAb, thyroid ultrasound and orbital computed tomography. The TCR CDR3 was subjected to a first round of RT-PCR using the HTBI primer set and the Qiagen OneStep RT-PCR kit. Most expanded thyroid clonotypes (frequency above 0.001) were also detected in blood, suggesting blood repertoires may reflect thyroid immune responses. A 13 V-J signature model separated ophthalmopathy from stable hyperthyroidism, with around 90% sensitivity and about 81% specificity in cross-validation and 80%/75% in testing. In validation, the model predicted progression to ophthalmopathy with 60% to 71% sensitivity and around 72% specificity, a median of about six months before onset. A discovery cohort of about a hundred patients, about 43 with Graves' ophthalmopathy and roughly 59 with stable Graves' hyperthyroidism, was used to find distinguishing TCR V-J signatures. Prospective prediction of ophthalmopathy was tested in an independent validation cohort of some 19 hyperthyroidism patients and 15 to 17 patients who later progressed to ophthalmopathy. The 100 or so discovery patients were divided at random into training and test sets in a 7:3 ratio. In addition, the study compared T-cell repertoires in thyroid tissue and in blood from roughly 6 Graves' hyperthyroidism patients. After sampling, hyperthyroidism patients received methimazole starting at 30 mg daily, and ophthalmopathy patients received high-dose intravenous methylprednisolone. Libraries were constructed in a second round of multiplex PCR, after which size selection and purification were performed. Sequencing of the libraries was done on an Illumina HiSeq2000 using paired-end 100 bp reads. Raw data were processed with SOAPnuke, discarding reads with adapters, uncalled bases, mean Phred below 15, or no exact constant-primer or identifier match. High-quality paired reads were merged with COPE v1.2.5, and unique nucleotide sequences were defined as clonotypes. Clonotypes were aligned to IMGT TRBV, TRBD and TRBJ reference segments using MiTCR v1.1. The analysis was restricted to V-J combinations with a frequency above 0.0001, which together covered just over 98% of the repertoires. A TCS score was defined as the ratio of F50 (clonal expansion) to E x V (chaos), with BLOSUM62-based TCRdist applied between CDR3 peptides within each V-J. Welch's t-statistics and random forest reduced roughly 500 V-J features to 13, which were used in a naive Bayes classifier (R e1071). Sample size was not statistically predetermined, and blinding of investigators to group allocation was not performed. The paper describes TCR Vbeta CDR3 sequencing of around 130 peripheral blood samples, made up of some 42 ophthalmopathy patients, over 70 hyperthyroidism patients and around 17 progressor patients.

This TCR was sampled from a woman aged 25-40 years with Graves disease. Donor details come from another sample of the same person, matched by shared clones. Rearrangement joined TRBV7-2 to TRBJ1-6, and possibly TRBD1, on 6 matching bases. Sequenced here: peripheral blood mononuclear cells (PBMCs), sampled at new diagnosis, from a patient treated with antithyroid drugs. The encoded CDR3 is CASSLTPGQDNSPLHF. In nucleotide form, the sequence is TGTGCCAGCAGCTTAACTCCGGGACAAGATAATTCACCCCTCCACTTT.